This T cell receptor (beta chain) was profiled in a study of naive and memory T cell subsets. General observations from the study: From naive to CM, EM and EMRA, diversity decreased and Gini increased.

Germline CDR1 MNHEY, CDR2 SMNVEV (reference sequence). This CDR3 has 17 residues. Deletions cut 6 bases from V and 3 bases from J, with 24 bases between. Note on this clonotype: Its antigen remains unidentified.

Cells stained for CD3, CD4, CD8, CD45RA and CD27 were sorted into four subsets. Sorting gates: effector memory CD45RA-CD27-, EMRA CD45RA+CD27-. The beta constant-region primer was an equimolar mix of two oligonucleotides covering TRBC1 and TRBC2. Nested alpha and beta constant-region primers with the SP2 primer drove four PCR rounds on ligated cDNA. TCRdb independently ran MiXCR on the UMI-ligation and nested PCR reads; one entry per CDR3 protein. Of approximately 8,100 distinct CDR3 sequences in the sample, around 28% were seen once. The chain couples TRBV27 to TRBJ2-7; tentatively, D is TRBD1 (5 bases). The clonotype was recovered from a human donor in good health. The sequenced sample consisted of CD8+ TEMRA cells from blood. The subset: effector memory re-expressing CD45RA, CD45RA+ CD27-. DNA of the CDR3: TGTGCCAGCAGCCCAGGGATAATCTCCTACTTGGGCTACGAGCAGTACTTC. It codes for CASSPGIISYLGYEQYF.